In this sample, the clone carrying this T cell receptor beta chain turned up many times. The target antigen is unknown. This sample stems from a study of T cells in Graves' hyperthyroidism and ophthalmopathy. Overall study context: Peripheral blood was obtained at initial diagnosis, preceding any treatment.

V was trimmed by 4 bases and J by 3 bases, leaving 12 bases between them. CDR3 length equals 14 residues. Germline V lookup: CDR1 SQVTM, CDR2 ANQGSEA. Study-wide results and caveats: Ophthalmopathy could be told apart from stable hyperthyroidism with a 13 V-J model.

RNA transcripts served as the template for amplifying TCR beta CDR3 regions. HTBI primers were used for first-round RT-PCR of the TCR CDR3. TCRdb recomputed calls from the multiplex PCR reads with MiXCR, one row per CDR3 protein. The sample yields a few hundred thousand distinct CDR3 sequences, 15% to 20% seen once. Using 10 ml of fresh peripheral blood, PBMCs were prepared. The sequencing input was blood. This rearrangement joins TRBV29-1 to TRBJ2-2; D is perhaps TRBD2 (6 bases). This receptor was taken from a woman aged 45-59 years with Graves' hyperthyroidism. The DNA for the CDR3 is TGCAGCGTTGTCGGGGACTCTTACACCGGGGAGCTGTTTTTT. It translates to CSVVGDSYTGELFF.